Below, 26 T cell receptor beta chains from the same sample are listed, as sequenced in a study of OX40 agonist ivuxolimab in advanced cancers. Library preparation used the immunoSEQ multiplex PCR assay. As stored in TCRdb, this immuneACCESS dataset retains in-frame rearrangements with V and J assigned. A fraction of the clones does not appear; measured against another copy, unresolved V genes explain less than half of the discrepancy, and the remainder lacks a known reason. The sample data list around 70,000 clones, and around 82% of these were observed just once. Approximately 5% of the sample belongs to the ten largest clones. This material consisted of CD4+ or CD8+ T cells sorted from blood, taken in a trial of the OX40 agonist ivuxolimab. The receptor set was obtained from an adult with an advanced solid tumor such as melanoma, head and neck, liver or kidney cancer.

V is TRBV4-2 and J is TRBJ1-6, with 9 bases fitting TRBD1. Germline V gene lookup returns CDR1 LGHNA and CDR2 YNFKEQ. This CDR3 is built from 17 residues. Unmatched junction bases numbered 7, after V lost 0 bases and J lost 7 bases. This chain's CDR3 is CASSQEAPGTGNSPLHF. The CDR3 DNA reads as TGTGCCAGCAGCCAAGAGGCCCCCGGGACAGGGAATTCACCCCTCCACTTT.

This chain links TRBV5-1 with TRBJ2-3, with D possibly being TRBD2 (6 bases). This CDR3 contains 14 residues. The V end lost 0 bases, the J end lost 5 bases, and 10 bases lay between the germline ends. Germline V gene sequence: CDR1 SGHRS, CDR2 YFSETQ. CDR3: CASSLAGVEDTQYF. The CDR3 bases are TGCGCCAGCAGCTTGGCGGGAGTAGAAGATACGCAGTATTTT.

V gene TRBV5-1 combines with J gene TRBJ2-5; 9 positions agree with TRBD1. This CDR3 is 15 amino acids long. Trimming removed 6 bases from V and 5 bases from J; junction bases left unmatched: 11. In germline, CDR1 is SGHRS, CDR2 YFSETQ. CDR3 DNA: TGCGCCAGCATCCAGGGACAGGGTCGGGAGGAGACCCAGTACTTC. Protein sequence: CASIQGQGREETQYF.

The chain recombines TRBV6-6 with TRBJ1-2; D possibly corresponds to TRBD1 (5 bases). The V and J ends lost 5 bases and 8 bases respectively, with 15 bases between them. This CDR3 contains 13 residues. Germline V CDR1 and CDR2: MNHNY, SVGAGI (reference sequence). CDR3 nucleotide sequence: TGTGCCAGCAGTCCAACGGGGCGGGAGGGCTACACCTTC. Residues: CASSPTGREGYTF.

The table lists this clone with a count of one. The V and J genes are TRBV18 and TRBJ2-7; no reliable D call. The V end was cut by 0 bases, the J end by 2 bases, with 11 bases between. CDR3 length: 15 residues. CDR1 is KGHSH and CDR2 is LQKENI in the germline V gene. The CDR3 sequence is CASSPPGVIPYEQYF. The CDR3 DNA is TGTGCCAGCTCACCACCGGGTGTGATACCCTACGAGCAGTACTTC.

The chain links TRBV9 to TRBJ1-1, with D possibly being TRBD1 (6 bases). V gave up 3 bases and J gave up 0 bases, with 12 bases separating them. The V gene's germline CDR1 is SGDLS and CDR2 YYNGEE. The CDR3 is 15 amino acids. This CDR3 reads CASSAPGAVNTEAFF. The CDR3 nucleotides read TGTGCCAGCAGCGCTCCGGGGGCGGTGAACACTGAAGCTTTCTTT.

The chain links TRBV28 to TRBJ1-2; TRBD1 matches 9 bases. This CDR3 comprises 15 residues. Trimming at V came to 4 bases and at J to 3 bases, leaving 6 bases not matched to a gene. Germline V CDR1 and CDR2: MDHEN, SYDVKM. The CDR3 here is CASSSSGQGDYGYTF. CDR3 nucleotide sequence: TGTGCCAGCAGTTCGTCGGGACAGGGAGACTATGGCTACACCTTC.

The chain uses TRBV6-5 and TRBJ2-7, with TRBD1 matching 7 bases. The germline CDR1 and CDR2 sequences are MNHEY and SVGAGI. J lost 7 bases, V lost 6 bases, and 9 bases had no gene match. This CDR3 is built from 13 residues. CDR3 nucleotide sequence: TGTGCCAGCAGATTAAACAGGGGCGCGGAGCAGTACTTC. Translating it yields CASRLNRGAEQYF.

This clone showed up many times. This chain joins TRBV7-9 and TRBJ1-2, with TRBD1 as a possible D gene (6 bases). The CDR3 contains 15 residues. From germline, CDR1 is SEHNR and CDR2 FQNEAQ (reference sequence). Trimming cost V 5 bases and J 6 bases, with 19 bases left between them. Here the CDR3 reads CASSDRPRGGNGYTF. Here the CDR3 DNA reads TGTGCCAGCAGCGATCGGCCCAGGGGAGGGAATGGCTACACCTTC.

V is TRBV2 and J is TRBJ1-1; TRBD1 might be the D (6 bases). Germline V lookup: CDR1 SNHLY, CDR2 FYNNEI. V shed 5 bases and J shed 10 bases, with 11 bases lying between them. This CDR3 contains 11 residues. The CDR3: CASSYRAGAFF. DNA of the CDR3: TGTGCCAGCAGTTACAGGGCCGGAGCTTTCTTT.

The V gene is TRBV28, the J gene TRBJ1-3; D unresolved. CDR1 is MDHEN, CDR2 SYDVKM, per germline. This CDR3 contains 13 residues. The V end was cut by 3 bases, the J end by 0 bases, with 3 bases between. CDR3 nucleotides: TGTGCCAGCAGTTTGGACTCTGGAAACACCATATATTTT. This gives the protein CASSLDSGNTIYF.

The rearrangement uses TRBV29-1 and TRBJ1-2; 9 bases align to TRBD1. CDR3 length: 13 residues. The V gene's germline CDR1 is SQVTM and CDR2 ANQGSEA. V shed 2 bases, J shed 8 bases, and the junction held 6 bases outside the gene matches. CDR3 sequence: CSVERDRVGGYTF. Written as DNA, the CDR3 is TGCAGCGTTGAAAGGGACAGGGTTGGGGGCTACACCTTC.

The CDR3 DNA follows: TGCGCCAGCAGCAGGTACGAAGGGGGAAACCAAGAGACCCAGTACTTC. Translated: CASSRYEGGNQETQYF. The rearrangement links TRBV5-1 to TRBJ2-5; D is perhaps TRBD1 (6 bases). The germline CDR1 and CDR2 sequences are SGHRS and YFSETQ. V was shortened by 4 bases and J by 0 bases, with 16 bases between the two germline ends. The CDR3 is 16 residues long.

This clone occurred a few times. V gene TRBV28 combines with J gene TRBJ1-4; a weak D match, TRBD1 (5 bases). Looked up from germline, CDR1 is MDHEN and CDR2 is SYDVKM. V shed 2 bases and J shed 6 bases, with 16 bases lying between them. CDR3 length: 16 amino acids. The CDR3 DNA sequence: TGTGCCAGCAGTTTAGTGGAGGGGTCTGGGGATGAAAAACTGTTTTTT. The encoded protein is CASSLVEGSGDEKLFF.

The rearrangement joins TRBV9 to TRBJ2-2; no firm D call. Trimming shortened V by 4 bases and J by 7 bases, and 11 bases separated the two germline ends. This CDR3 spans 13 amino acids. Per germline, CDR1 SGDLS and CDR2 YYNGEE. Here the CDR3 reads CASSTQASGELFF. The CDR3 DNA reads as TGTGCCAGCAGCACTCAGGCTAGCGGGGAGCTGTTTTTT.

This clone appeared a single time. The genes are TRBV19 and TRBJ1-1, with TRBD1 matching 8 bases. The V gene end was trimmed by 5 bases and the J gene end by 4 bases; junction bases not matched to a gene: 6. Germline CDR1 is LNHDA and CDR2 is SQIVND (reference sequence). There are 14 residues in the CDR3. CDR3 DNA sequence: TGTGCCAGTAGTGGACAGGGTAGGTTCACTGAAGCTTTCTTT. Protein: CASSGQGRFTEAFF.

This rearrangement joins TRBV11-2 to TRBJ1-1, with D hard to call. Germline values: CDR1 SGHAT, CDR2 FQNNGV. The CDR3 is 14 amino acids. The V and J ends lost 4 bases and 4 bases respectively, with 13 bases between them. The CDR3 nucleotides are TGTGCCAGCAGCTCCCCGGGTACAACCACTGAAGCTTTCTTT. Protein product: CASSSPGTTTEAFF.

The chain is built from TRBV29-1 and TRBJ2-2; no reliable D call. V lost 3 bases to trimming and J lost 1 base, with 9 bases between them. Germline values: CDR1 SQVTM, CDR2 ANQGSEA. CDR3 length: 14 amino acids. In DNA, the CDR3 is TGCAGCGTTGAGGGCAGGAAGAACACCGGGGAGCTGTTTTTT. Amino acids: CSVEGRKNTGELFF.

This rearrangement joins TRBV2 to TRBJ1-5, with TRBD1 identical over 7 bases. The V and J ends lost 7 bases and 7 bases, in that order; junction bases with no gene match: 7. Germline V gene lookup returns CDR1 SNHLY and CDR2 FYNNEI. This CDR3 contains 13 residues. The CDR3 reads CASKEDRSQPQHF. CDR3 sequence (DNA): TGTGCCAGCAAGGAGGACAGGTCCCAGCCCCAGCATTTT.

The chain employs TRBV5-1 and TRBJ1-4; TRBD1 matches 7 bases. J gave up 4 bases and V 4 bases, and 7 bases lay outside the gene matches. The CDR3 sequence is 15 residues long. Germline values: CDR1 SGHRS, CDR2 YFSETQ. DNA of the CDR3: TGCGCCAGCAGCCAGGGGGACAGACTTAATGAAAAACTGTTTTTT. This encodes CASSQGDRLNEKLFF.

J is TRBJ1-5 and V is TRBV6-1; D is ambiguous. The CDR3 is 15 residues long. Trimming took off 6 bases at V and 9 bases at J, with 21 bases between the two ends. In germline, CDR1 is MNHNS, CDR2 SASEGT. The CDR3 loop reads CASRVLLAGPRPQHF. The CDR3 DNA sequence: TGTGCCAGCAGGGTCCTATTGGCAGGCCCAAGGCCCCAGCATTTT.

The CDR3 loop reads CASSSSGTSGHNEQFF. The CDR3 DNA reads TGTGCCAGCAGCTCCTCCGGGACTAGCGGTCACAATGAGCAGTTCTTC. J is TRBJ2-1 and V is TRBV11-2, with 11 bases aligning to TRBD2. The CDR3 loop spans 16 amino acids. Germline V gene lookup returns CDR1 SGHAT and CDR2 FQNNGV. The trim removed 4 bases at V and 5 bases at J, leaving 7 bases unmatched.

The chain links TRBV2 to TRBJ1-5; TRBD1 matches at 9 bases. The CDR3 runs to 14 residues. Per germline, CDR1 SNHLY and CDR2 FYNNEI. Losses at the gene ends were 2 bases for V and 5 bases for J; bases not matched to a gene: 1. The CDR3 coding sequence is TGTGCCAGCAGTGAACGGACAGGGGATCAGCCCCAGCATTTT. Amino acids: CASSERTGDQPQHF.

This clone has just a few counts. V usage is TRBV19 and J usage is TRBJ2-3; no firm D call. The CDR3 runs to 17 residues. Germline V CDR1 and CDR2: LNHDA, SQIVND (reference sequence). V was pared by 5 bases and J by 2 bases, with 20 bases between. CDR3 coding DNA: TGTGCCAGTAGTGCCGATACGATGTGGTTTACCACAGATACGCAGTATTTT. Its translation is CASSADTMWFTTDTQYF.

This clone was counted a few times. The chain recombines TRBV18 with TRBJ1-3; 9 bases align to TRBD1. With 6 bases clipped from V and 1 base from J, the junction kept 7 bases outside the gene matches. The CDR3 consists of 16 residues. Germline CDR1 KGHSH, CDR2 LQKENI. CDR3 nucleotide sequence: TGTGCCAGCTCTTCCGAACAGGGGGCATCTGGAAACACCATATATTTT. Residues: CASSSEQGASGNTIYF.

The chain joins TRBV2 to TRBJ1-6, with a tentative D call TRBD1 (6 bases). The V end was cut by 9 bases, the J end by 9 bases, with 6 bases between. CDR3 size: 10 residues. Per germline, CDR1 SNHLY and CDR2 FYNNEI. Here the CDR3 DNA reads TGTGCCAGACAGGGTTCACCCCTCCACTTT. Its translation is CARQGSPLHF.